This T cell receptor (beta chain) was obtained from a study of cytomegalovirus exposure and HLA in healthy donors. Points from the study as a whole: There were 150 or so TCR beta chains listed as cytomegalovirus-associated.

The PCR ran on 60 Vbeta and 13 Jbeta primers. Only in-frame clones appear in the TCRdb table, and some are missing; sequencing was by immunoSEQ multiplex PCR. The sample includes some 160,000 clones, about 82% of them seen just once. This CDR3 has 17 amino acids. The V and J ends lost 7 bases and 0 bases, in that order; junction bases with no gene match: 11. Germline V gene lookup returns CDR1 MNHEY and CDR2 SMNVEV (reference sequence). This clone was detected only a few times. The antigen remains undetermined. At sampling all donors were nominally healthy, likely with unrecorded immune exposures. Sequenced material: PBMCs. This chain uses TRBV27 with TRBJ2-7; 11 bases map to TRBD1. The sequence derives from a woman aged 35 to 49 in good health and CMV-seropositive. The CDR3 sequence: CASNPGQGAVSSYEQYF. The CDR3 DNA is TGTGCCAGCAACCCCGGACAGGGGGCGGTAAGCTCCTACGAGCAGTACTTC.